Each of the 3 T cell receptor beta chains below was sequenced from the same sample in a study of cytomegalovirus exposure and HLA in healthy donors. Both 60 Vbeta primers and 13 Jbeta primers went into the PCR. The repertoire was sequenced with immunoSEQ multiplex PCR; TCRdb's copy has only in-frame clones and lacks some. The profile covers about 200,000 clones, with 65% to 80% appearing a single time and 4% to 4.5% taken by the ten largest. The sample taken for sequencing was PBMCs. The receptors stem from a woman aged 25-40 years in good health and CMV-seropositive.

V and J are TRBV2 and TRBJ2-5, with D hard to call. The J call could be wrong; TRBJ2-7 is a better fit for the DNA end. This CDR3 comprises 12 residues. Per germline, CDR1 SNHLY and CDR2 FYNNEI. For the CDR3, the DNA is TGTGCCAGCAAGCCCGACGGGTACGAGCAGTACTTC. This codes for CASKPDGYEQYF.

In this sample, this clone turned up once. The rearrangement joins TRBV5-5 to TRBJ2-7; 8 bases line up with TRBD2. Germline V CDR1 and CDR2: SGHKS, YYEKEE (reference sequence). CDR3 length: 15 amino acids. Trimming at V came to 4 bases and at J to 4 bases, leaving 10 bases not matched to a gene. CDR3 loop: CASSEIAGPLYEQYF. In DNA, the CDR3 is TGTGCCAGCAGCGAAATAGCGGGACCGCTTTACGAGCAGTACTTC.

This sequence joins TRBV5-1 and TRBJ1-1, with 9 bases matching TRBD1. The J segment lost 5 bases and the V segment lost 0 bases, leaving 5 bases of the junction unmatched. Germline CDR1 reads SGHRS; CDR2 reads YFSETQ. The CDR3 is made up of 15 amino acids. This chain's CDR3 is CASSLGDREFTEAFF. The CDR3 DNA reads as TGCGCCAGCAGCTTGGGGGACAGGGAGTTTACTGAAGCTTTCTTT.